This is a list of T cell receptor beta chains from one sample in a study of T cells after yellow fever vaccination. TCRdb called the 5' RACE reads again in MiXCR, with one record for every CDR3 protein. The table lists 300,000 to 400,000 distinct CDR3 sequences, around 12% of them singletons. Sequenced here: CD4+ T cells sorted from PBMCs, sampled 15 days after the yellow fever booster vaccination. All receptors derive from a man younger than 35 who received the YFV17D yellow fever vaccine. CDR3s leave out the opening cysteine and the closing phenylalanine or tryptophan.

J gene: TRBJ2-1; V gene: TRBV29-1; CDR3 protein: SARAGVLAGGNYNEQF
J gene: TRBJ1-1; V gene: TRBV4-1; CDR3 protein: ASSKRYRDYSTEAF
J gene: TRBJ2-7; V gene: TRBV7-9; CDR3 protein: ASSLNTGQGQF
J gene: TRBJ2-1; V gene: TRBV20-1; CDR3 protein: SATVAGHDGEQF
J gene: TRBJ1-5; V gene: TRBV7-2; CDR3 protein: ASSLKASSNQPQH
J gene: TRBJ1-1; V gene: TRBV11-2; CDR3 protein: ASSFYRGRGAF
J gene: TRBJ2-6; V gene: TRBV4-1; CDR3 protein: ASSQPPAGANVLT
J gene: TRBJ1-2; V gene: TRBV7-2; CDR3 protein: ASSSRQGFYGYT
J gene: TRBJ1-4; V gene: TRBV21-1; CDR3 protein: ASSIRGEGVKLF
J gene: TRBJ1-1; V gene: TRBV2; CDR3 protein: ASTSRDRVRAF
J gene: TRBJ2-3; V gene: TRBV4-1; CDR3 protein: ASSGGILAGDTDTQY
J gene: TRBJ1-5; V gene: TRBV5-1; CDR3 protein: ASSLIESNQPQH
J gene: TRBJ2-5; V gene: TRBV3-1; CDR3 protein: ASSPWTSGGAGETQY
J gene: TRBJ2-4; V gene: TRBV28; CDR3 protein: ASSSSVHIQY
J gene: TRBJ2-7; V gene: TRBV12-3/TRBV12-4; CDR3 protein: ASSPRTSGVYEQY
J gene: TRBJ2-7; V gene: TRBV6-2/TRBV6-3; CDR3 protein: ASRQDFYEQY
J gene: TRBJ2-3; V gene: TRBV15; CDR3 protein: ATSVSSGGTDTQY
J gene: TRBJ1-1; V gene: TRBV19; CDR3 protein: ASKAPGSNTEAF
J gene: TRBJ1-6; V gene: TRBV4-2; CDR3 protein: ASSQGGAENSPLH
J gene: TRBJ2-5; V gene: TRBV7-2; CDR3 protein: ASSLGGAAQETQY
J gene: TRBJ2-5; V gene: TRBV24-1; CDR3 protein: ATSEGAQETQY
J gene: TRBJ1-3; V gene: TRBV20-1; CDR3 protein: SALRPSSGNTIY
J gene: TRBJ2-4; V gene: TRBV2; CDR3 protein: ASSYREKNIQY
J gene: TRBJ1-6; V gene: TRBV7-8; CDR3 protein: ASSLMGQGDNSPLH
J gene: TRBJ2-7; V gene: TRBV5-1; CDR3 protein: ASSMVGNSYEQY
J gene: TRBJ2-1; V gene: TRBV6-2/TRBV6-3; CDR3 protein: ASSSQRTGFSYNEQF
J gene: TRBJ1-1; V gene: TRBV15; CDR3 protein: ATSTIDHTEAF
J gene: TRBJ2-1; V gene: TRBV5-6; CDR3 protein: ASSFGLGEDNEQF
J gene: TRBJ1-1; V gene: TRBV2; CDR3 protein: ASSGYRGNTEAF
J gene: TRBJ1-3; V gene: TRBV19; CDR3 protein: ASSISDVQDGNTIY
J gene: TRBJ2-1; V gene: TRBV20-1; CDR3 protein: SATWSSYNEQF
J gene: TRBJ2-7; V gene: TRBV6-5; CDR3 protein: ASRKQGHEQY
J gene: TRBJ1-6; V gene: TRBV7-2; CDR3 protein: ASSLRGLGTNSPLH
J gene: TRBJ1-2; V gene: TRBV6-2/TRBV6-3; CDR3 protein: ASSSLGQGNYGYT
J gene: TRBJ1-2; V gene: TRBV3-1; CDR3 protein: ASSQEDANYGYT
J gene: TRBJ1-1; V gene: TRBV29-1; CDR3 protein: SGIQGSTEAF
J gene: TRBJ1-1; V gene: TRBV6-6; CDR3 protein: ASSYPHGSAAF
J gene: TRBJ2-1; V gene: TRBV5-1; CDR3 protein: ASAPGGANEQF
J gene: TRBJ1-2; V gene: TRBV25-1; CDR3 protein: ASSASGRRYGYT
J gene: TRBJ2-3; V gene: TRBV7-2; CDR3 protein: ASRSGTSGGTQY
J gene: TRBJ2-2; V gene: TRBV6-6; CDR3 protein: ASSPAGEELF
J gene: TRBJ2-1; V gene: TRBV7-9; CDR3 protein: ASSPKSDRGRYNEQF
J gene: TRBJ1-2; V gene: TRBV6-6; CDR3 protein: ASSPGTYIGKGYT
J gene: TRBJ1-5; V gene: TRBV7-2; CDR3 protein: ASSLASRQPQH
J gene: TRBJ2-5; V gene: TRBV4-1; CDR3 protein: ASSQLTSGEETQY
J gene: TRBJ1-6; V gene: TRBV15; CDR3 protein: ATSRTGWVSPLH
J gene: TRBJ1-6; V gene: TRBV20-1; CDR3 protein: SARGTGNSPLH
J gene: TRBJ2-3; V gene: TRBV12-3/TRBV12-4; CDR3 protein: ASSLDQGGSTDTQY
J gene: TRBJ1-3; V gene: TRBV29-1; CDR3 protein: SVVRDSGNTIY
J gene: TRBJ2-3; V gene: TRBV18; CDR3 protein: ASSPTEKDTQY
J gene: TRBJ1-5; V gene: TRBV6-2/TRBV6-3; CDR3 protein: ASSYSGQSNQPQH
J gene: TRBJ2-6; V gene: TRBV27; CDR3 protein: ASSLGLYSGANVLT
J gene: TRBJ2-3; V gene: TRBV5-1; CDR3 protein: ASSPQPGSTDTQY
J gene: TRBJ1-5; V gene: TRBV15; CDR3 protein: ATSRLQGTGKNQPQH